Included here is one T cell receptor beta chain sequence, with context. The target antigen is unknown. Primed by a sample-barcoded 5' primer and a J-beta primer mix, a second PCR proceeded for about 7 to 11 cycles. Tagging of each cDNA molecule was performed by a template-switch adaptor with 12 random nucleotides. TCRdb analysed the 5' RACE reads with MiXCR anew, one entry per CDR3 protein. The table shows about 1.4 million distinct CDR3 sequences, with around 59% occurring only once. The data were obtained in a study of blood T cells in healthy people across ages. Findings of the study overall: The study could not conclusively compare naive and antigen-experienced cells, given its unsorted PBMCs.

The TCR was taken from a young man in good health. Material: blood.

The CDR3 coding sequence is TGTGCCAGCCTAGCGGGAGTCTCTTACGAGCAGTACTTC. Translating gives CASLAGVSYEQYF. V usage is TRBV12-1 and J usage is TRBJ2-7; no check of the table's D call, TRBD2, against the DNA was made. TRBV12-1 is a pseudogene segment. This CDR3 comprises 13 residues.